These T cell receptor beta chains were read from a single sample in a study of CD8+ T cells in alopecia areata. Assay used: immunoSEQ multiplex PCR; TCRdb lists only in-frame clones, some missing. The sample records fewer than 250,000 clones, around 56% being singletons. This specimen was CD4+ T cells sorted from blood, taken at week 4, from a patient treated with tofacitinib. The receptors shown here come from a human donor with alopecia areata. CDR3s include the opening cysteine and the closing phenylalanine or tryptophan. The order of the fields is V gene, J gene, clone size, D gene, CDR3 DNA, CDR3 protein. D genes are given only for firm matches. Size is stated for part of the rows, as once, few or many counts, or as a class when the clone is expanded.

TRBV6-5	TRBJ1-5	.	TRBD1	TGTGCCAGCAGGCTCGACAGGGGAAATCAGCCCCAGCATTTT	CASRLDRGNQPQHF
TRBV10-3	TRBJ2-7	.	.	TGTGCCATCAGTGACCCCGCGAGGGCATACAGTTCCTACGAGCAGTACTTC	CAISDPARAYSSYEQYF
TRBV6-1	TRBJ1-2	.	TRBD1	TGTGCCAGCAGTGCGAAGGACAGGGCTCCCTATGGCTACACCTTC	CASSAKDRAPYGYTF
TRBV7-9	TRBJ2-4	.	TRBD1	TGTGCCAGCAGCACGACAGGGGGCGGAAACATTCAGTACTTC	CASSTTGGGNIQYF
TRBV9	TRBJ2-1	.	TRBD2	TGTGCCAGCAGCGCCCGCACCAGCGGGGCCTCTGAGCAGTTCTTC	CASSARTSGASEQFF
TRBV5-1	TRBJ2-1	.	TRBD2	TGCGCCAGCAGCGATAGCGGGAGCTCCTACAATGAGCAGTTCTTC	CASSDSGSSYNEQFF
TRBV5-1	TRBJ2-6	few	.	TGCGCCAGCAGACCTACAGCCTCTGGGGCCAACGTCCTGACTTTC	CASRPTASGANVLTF
TRBV6-5	TRBJ1-5	.	TRBD1	TGTGCCAGCAGTTCGGCCGGGACAGGGGAAGTTCAGCCCCAGCATTTT	CASSSAGTGEVQPQHF
TRBV28	TRBJ2-4	.	TRBD1	TGTGCCAGCAGAGGGGACAGCGTGAACTTC	CASRGDSVNF
TRBV10-3	TRBJ1-2	.	.	TGTGCCATCAGTGAATCCTCGGGGATGCGGGGCTACACCTTC	CAISESSGMRGYTF
TRBV29-1	TRBJ1-5	.	.	TGCAGCGTTGCTGGTGATAGCAATCAGCCCCAGCATTTT	CSVAGDSNQPQHF
TRBV2	TRBJ2-1	.	TRBD1	TGTGCCAGCTTACAGGGGCGATCGACGAATGAGCAGTTCTTC	CASLQGRSTNEQFF
TRBV5-4	TRBJ2-3	.	.	TGTGCCAGCAGCTTGGATGGGCAGGGCGTTCGAACGCAGTATTTT	CASSLDGQGVRTQYF
TRBV5-1	TRBJ1-3	few	.	TGCGCCAGCAGCTTGGGATTCGGGACACTGGGAAACACCATATATTTT	CASSLGFGTLGNTIYF
TRBV29-1	TRBJ2-5	.	.	TGCAGCGTTGGGGGCCGCGGGGAGACCCAGTACTTC	CSVGGRGETQYF
TRBV7-9	TRBJ2-3	.	TRBD2	TGTGCCAGCAGCTACTCACGCGGGATCGCGGGAGGGAGCACAGATACGCAGTATTTT	CASSYSRGIAGGSTDTQYF
TRBV18	TRBJ2-1	.	.	TGTGCCAGCTCATCGACTAGCTCCTACAATGAGCAGTTCTTC	CASSSTSSYNEQFF
TRBV7-3	TRBJ2-2	.	.	TGTGCCAGCAGCTTACAAGGTCCGGCCCGCACCGGGGAGCTGTTTTTT	CASSLQGPARTGELFF
TRBV7-9	TRBJ2-6	.	.	TGTGCCAGCAACCAGGGGTCTAGCTCTGGGGCCAACGTCCTGACTTTC	CASNQGSSSGANVLTF
TRBV9	TRBJ1-2	.	TRBD1	TGTGCCAGCAGCTATTCCGGACAGGGATTAATCTACACCTTC	CASSYSGQGLIYTF
TRBV7-9	TRBJ1-1	.	.	TGTGCCAGCAGCTACCGGGACACCGAAGCTTTCTTT	CASSYRDTEAFF
TRBV7-8	TRBJ2-3	.	.	TGTGCCAGCAGCGTTACGAGGGGCGGGACGCAGTATTTT	CASSVTRGGTQYF
TRBV14	TRBJ1-5	.	.	TGTGCCAGCAGCCAAGAGGCCCCGACAGCTTATAGCAATCAGCCCCAGCATTTT	CASSQEAPTAYSNQPQHF
TRBV9	TRBJ2-5	.	.	TGTGCCAGCAGCGTAGCAGGGCAGGAGACCCAGTACTTC	CASSVAGQETQYF
TRBV4-2	TRBJ2-7	.	.	TGTGCCAGCAGCCAAGAAAAGATTCACGAGCAGTACTTC	CASSQEKIHEQYF
TRBV30	TRBJ1-5	few	.	TGTGCCTGGAGCACCCCGGATCAGCCCCAGCATTTT	CAWSTPDQPQHF
TRBV29-1	TRBJ2-1	.	.	TGCAGCGTTGAAGCACCAGGGGCCTACAATGAGCAGTTCTTC	CSVEAPGAYNEQFF
TRBV10-3	TRBJ2-7	few	.	TGTGCCATCAGGGCGGTAGGGGCGAACTACGAGCAGTACTTC	CAIRAVGANYEQYF
TRBV14	TRBJ2-1	.	.	TGTGCCAGCAGCATCCTATCGACCACCAATGAGCAGTTCTTC	CASSILSTTNEQFF
TRBV2	TRBJ1-2	.	.	TGTGCCAGCAGTGAAGACGGGGGACCGTATGGCTACACCTTC	CASSEDGGPYGYTF
TRBV5-1	TRBJ2-3	.	.	TGCGCCAGCAGCTGGGGAGGTACAGATACGCAGTATTTT	CASSWGGTDTQYF
TRBV18	TRBJ1-2	few	.	TGTGCCAGCTCACCACCGCCCAGGGCCGGTGGCTACACCTTC	CASSPPPRAGGYTF
TRBV29-1	TRBJ2-1	.	.	TGCAGCGTAAACCGGGACTCCTCCCGATTAGGGCAGTTCTTC	CSVNRDSSRLGQFF
TRBV7-9	TRBJ2-1	.	.	TGTGCCAGCAGCTCTTTTATTGCCCTTTCTGGGTGGGCTGTGCAGTTCTTC	CASSSFIALSGWAVQFF
TRBV6-5	TRBJ1-2	.	.	TGTGCCAGCAGTGCCAGGGGCGGTAACTGGGGCTACACCTTC	CASSARGGNWGYTF
TRBV15	TRBJ1-4	.	.	TGTGCCACCAGCCGAGCTGTTAATGAAAAACTGTTTTTT	CATSRAVNEKLFF
TRBV7-2	TRBJ1-2	.	.	TGTGCCAGCAGCACGGGCTATGGCTACACCTTC	CASSTGYGYTF
TRBV5-4	TRBJ2-1	.	TRBD2	TGTGCCAGCAGCTCAGGACTAGCGGACAATGAGCAGTTCTTC	CASSSGLADNEQFF
TRBV5-1	TRBJ2-5	few	.	TGCGCCAGCAGCCCCGGGAGTGGAAAAGAGACCCAGTACTTC	CASSPGSGKETQYF
TRBV19	TRBJ1-2	.	.	TGTGCCAGTAGCACGACAGACAGCTACTATGGCTACACCTTC	CASSTTDSYYGYTF